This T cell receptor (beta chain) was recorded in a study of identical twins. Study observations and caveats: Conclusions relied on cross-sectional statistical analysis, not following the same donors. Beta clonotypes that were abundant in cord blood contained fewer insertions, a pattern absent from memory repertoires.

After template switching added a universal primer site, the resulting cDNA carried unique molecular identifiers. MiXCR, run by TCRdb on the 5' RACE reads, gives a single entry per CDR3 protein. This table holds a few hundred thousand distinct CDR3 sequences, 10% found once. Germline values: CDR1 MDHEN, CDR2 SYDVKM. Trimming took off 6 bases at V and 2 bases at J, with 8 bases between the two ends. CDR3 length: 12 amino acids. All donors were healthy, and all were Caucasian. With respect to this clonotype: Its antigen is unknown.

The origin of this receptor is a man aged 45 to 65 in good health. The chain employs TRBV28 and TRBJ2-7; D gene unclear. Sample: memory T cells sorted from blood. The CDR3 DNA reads TGTGCCAGCAGGTCCAGTCCCTACGAGCAGTACTTC. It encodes CASRSSPYEQYF.